Listed below are T cell receptor beta chains from one sample, sequenced in a study of T cell responses to AZD1222 COVID-19 vaccine. Method: immunoSEQ multiplex PCR; TCRdb's copy keeps in-frame clones and lacks some. The sample holds some 150,000 clones, around 93% seen once. The specimen was peripheral blood, collected on day 0 of AZD1222 vaccination. Receptors were obtained from an adult in good health. Both conserved end residues are part of each CDR3. A D gene is named only where the DNA matches it firmly. Clone size, where shown, is once, few, many, or a class for clones that have expanded.

TRBV6-5	NA	16	NA	TRBJ1-1	CASSYSTPGGGFEAFF	TGTGCCAGCAGTTACTCCACTCCGGGGGGCGGGTTTGAAGCTTTCTTT
TRBV7-2	NA	15	TRBD2	TRBJ2-3	CASSFSGGAADTQYF	TGTGCCAGCAGCTTTAGCGGGGGGGCCGCAGATACGCAGTATTTT
TRBV7-9	NA	16	TRBD2	TRBJ2-2	CASTKLAGANTGELFF	TGTGCCAGCACCAAACTAGCGGGGGCGAACACCGGGGAGCTGTTTTTT
TRBV13	NA	14	NA	TRBJ2-7	CASSLRRVSYEQYF	TGTGCCAGCAGCTTAAGGAGGGTCTCCTACGAGCAGTACTTC
TRBV6-1	NA	12	NA	TRBJ1-2	CASRVFGYGYTF	TGTGCCAGCAGGGTGTTCGGCTATGGCTACACCTTC
TRBV9	NA	15	TRBD1	TRBJ2-2	CASSADRTNTGELFF	TGTGCCAGCAGCGCGGACAGGACGAACACCGGGGAGCTGTTTTTT
TRBV30	NA	13	NA	TRBJ2-7	CACGQDYPYEQYF	TGTGCCTGTGGACAGGACTATCCCTACGAGCAGTACTTC
TRBV2	NA	15	TRBD1	TRBJ1-5	CASRGDSNSNQPQHF	TGTGCCAGCAGGGGGGACAGCAATAGCAATCAGCCCCAGCATTTT
TRBV19	once	12	NA	TRBJ1-1	CASKDPNTEAFF	TGTGCCAGTAAGGACCCGAACACTGAAGCTTTCTTT
TRBV5-1	NA	14	NA	TRBJ1-4	CASSLSRVNEKLFF	TGCGCCAGCAGCTTGAGCAGGGTTAATGAAAAACTGTTTTTT
TRBV9	NA	15	NA	TRBJ2-2	CASSRDLSNTGELFF	TGTGCCAGCAGCAGGGACTTATCGAACACCGGGGAGCTGTTTTTT
TRBV2	NA	12	NA	TRBJ2-1	CASKTREDEQFF	TGTGCCAGCAAAACCAGGGAGGATGAGCAGTTCTTC
TRBV5-1	once	14	NA	TRBJ2-1	CASSFAGTNNEQFF	TGCGCCAGCAGCTTCGCGGGGACCAACAATGAGCAGTTCTTC
TRBV4-1	NA	18	TRBD2	TRBJ2-3	CASSSQPRVAGATDTQYF	TGCGCCAGCAGCTCTCAACCCCGGGTAGCGGGAGCCACAGATACGCAGTATTTT
TRBV5-1	NA	15	NA	TRBJ2-1	CASSPPGSSYNEQFF	TGCGCCAGCAGCCCCCCGGGAAGCTCCTACAATGAGCAGTTCTTC
TRBV10-3	NA	14	NA	TRBJ1-5	CAISASSGNQPQHF	TGTGCCATCAGTGCCTCTTCGGGCAATCAGCCCCAGCATTTT
TRBV4-1	once	15	NA	TRBJ2-4	CASSETLPTKNIQYF	TGCGCCAGCAGCGAAACGCTACCCACCAAAAACATTCAGTACTTC
TRBV7-2	NA	15	NA	TRBJ1-5	CASSRGQTSNQPQHF	TGTGCCAGCAGCCGCGGACAGACCAGCAATCAGCCCCAGCATTTT
TRBV19	NA	11	NA	TRBJ2-4	CATRLRNIQYF	TGTGCCACCCGACTGAGAAACATTCAGTACTTC
TRBV7-3	once	17	TRBD2	TRBJ2-3	CASSSGPGRGSTDTQYF	TGTGCCAGCAGCTCAGGCCCGGGGCGGGGGAGCACAGATACGCAGTATTTT
TRBV5-5	NA	18	NA	TRBJ1-1	CASREAGQGNWMNTEAFF	TGTGCCAGCAGGGAGGCCGGGCAGGGAAATTGGATGAACACTGAAGCTTTCTTT
TRBV10-3	NA	15	TRBD1	TRBJ2-7	CAISESIGGPSLRYF	TGTGCCATCAGTGAGTCGATAGGGGGCCCGAGCCTTCGGTACTTC
TRBV7-9	NA	16	NA	TRBJ2-7	CASSLGVSDSSYEQYF	TGTGCCAGCAGCTTAGGAGTTTCGGATTCCTCCTACGAGCAGTACTTC
TRBV19	NA	15	NA	TRBJ2-7	CASSTRQGRTYEQYF	TGTGCCAGTAGTACGCGGCAGGGGAGAACCTACGAGCAGTACTTC
TRBV10-3	NA	15	NA	TRBJ2-5	CAIRGEAGSGETQYF	TGTGCCATCAGGGGGGAGGCGGGATCGGGAGAGACCCAGTACTTC
TRBV23-1	NA	16	NA	TRBJ2-3	CASSLPVTPERDTQYF	TGCGCCAGCAGTCTCCCGGTAACGCCCGAGAGGGATACGCAGTATTTT
TRBV7-9	once	13	TRBD1	TRBJ1-2	CASSLVQGAGYTF	TGTGCCAGCAGCTTAGTACAGGGGGCTGGCTACACCTTC
TRBV30	NA	14	TRBD1	TRBJ1-5	CAWSVAGGDQPQHF	TGTGCCTGGAGTGTAGCAGGGGGCGATCAGCCCCAGCATTTT
TRBV27	once	16	TRBD2	TRBJ2-3	CASSPRLAGGPDTQYF	TGTGCCAGCAGCCCAAGACTAGCGGGGGGCCCAGATACGCAGTATTTT
TRBV2	NA	16	TRBD1	TRBJ1-2	CASSEGQGPLQGGYTF	TGTGCCAGCAGTGAAGGACAGGGGCCATTACAAGGCGGCTACACCTTC
TRBV4-1	NA	14	NA	TRBJ2-7	CASSQGWLTYEQYF	TGCGCCAGCAGCCAAGGCTGGCTAACCTACGAGCAGTACTTC
TRBV2	NA	16	TRBD1	TRBJ1-3	CASSDRTGTSGNTIYF	TGTGCCAGCAGTGACCGGACAGGGACATCTGGAAACACCATATATTTT
TRBV25-1	NA	14	NA	TRBJ2-3	CASSERRSTDTQYF	TGTGCCAGCAGTGAGCGGCGAAGCACAGATACGCAGTATTTT
TRBV6-2/TRBV6-3	NA	15	TRBD1	TRBJ1-6	CASSLRGQGGPPLHF	TGTGCCAGCAGTCTCCGGGGACAGGGCGGTCCACCCCTCCACTTT
TRBV29-1	NA	14	TRBD1	TRBJ2-5	CSVGDQGARETQYF	TGCAGCGTAGGAGACCAGGGGGCGCGGGAGACCCAGTACTTC
TRBV7-9	once	14	NA	TRBJ1-1	CASSLILGNTEAFF	TGTGCCAGCAGCTTAATCTTGGGAAACACTGAAGCTTTCTTT
TRBV30	NA	13	NA	TRBJ2-7	CASAGTATYEQYF	TGTGCCTCAGCCGGGACTGCAACCTACGAGCAGTACTTC
TRBV15	NA	15	TRBD1	TRBJ1-2	CATSYKGQGLYGYTF	TGTGCCACCAGCTACAAGGGACAGGGCCTCTATGGCTACACCTTC
TRBV19	once	13	NA	TRBJ1-2	CASSQGLNYGYTF	TGTGCCAGTAGCCAGGGTCTTAACTATGGCTACACCTTC
TRBV20-1	NA	12	NA	TRBJ2-3	CSASWEWDTQYF	TGCAGTGCTAGTTGGGAGTGGGATACGCAGTATTTT
TRBV30	NA	14	TRBD1	TRBJ1-1	CAWNDRARNTEAFF	TGTGCCTGGAACGACAGGGCGCGTAACACTGAAGCTTTCTTT
TRBV9	NA	15	TRBD1	TRBJ2-5	CASSAWKGAEETQYF	TGTGCCAGCAGCGCCTGGAAGGGGGCTGAGGAGACCCAGTACTTC
TRBV16	NA	13	NA	TRBJ1-2	CASSTGRMGGYTF	TGTGCCAGCTCAACGGGGCGGATGGGTGGCTACACCTTC
TRBV6-6	NA	15	TRBD2	TRBJ2-5	CASSSQRGGQETQYF	TGTGCCAGCAGTTCTCAGCGGGGGGGCCAGGAGACCCAGTACTTC